The clone carrying this T cell receptor (beta chain) came up many times. This entry belongs to a study of regulatory T cells in long-lasting Graves disease. Arm-PCR with iRepertoire HTBI primers amplified the CDR3 regions for these TCR beta libraries. TCRdb reprocessed the multiplex PCR reads with MiXCR, giving one entry per CDR3 protein. The data show over 450,000 distinct CDR3 sequences, 12% seen once. Time point specified: newly diagnosed GD, antithyroid drugs for less than 3 months. The TCR library used RNA extracted from PBMCs. This sample was also put to use in a study of T cells in Graves' hyperthyroidism and ophthalmopathy.

This clonotype originated in a woman aged 25-40 years with Graves disease. The sample in question was peripheral blood mononuclear cells (PBMCs), obtained at new diagnosis, from a patient treated with antithyroid drugs.

The CDR3 loop is CASRMGTGPIFYGYTF. The CDR3 nucleotides are TGTGCCAGCAGGATGGGCACAGGCCCGATATTCTATGGCTACACCTTC. The J gene is TRBJ1-2, the V gene TRBV6-1, with D possibly being TRBD1 (5 bases). CDR1 MNHNS and CDR2 SASEGT come from the germline V gene. V was trimmed by 6 bases and J by 4 bases, leaving 21 bases between them. CDR3 length: 16 residues.